This T cell receptor beta chain was recorded in a study of early T cells in non-severe SARS-CoV-2 infection. Overall study: Sequencing used unsorted whole-blood bulk RNA, so chains lack pairing.

A word on this clonotype: No antigen is known for it.

This CDR3 has 16 residues. V was clipped by 5 bases and J by 3 bases, with 20 bases between them. Germline CDR1 and CDR2: WNHNN and SYGVQD (reference sequence). Study outcomes and limitations: VDJdb-based annotation leaned toward anti-spike CD8 responses and missed private and CD4 specificities.

Each cDNA molecule carried a unique molecular identifier. TCRdb analysed the 5' RACE reads with MiXCR anew, one entry per CDR3 protein. Here the sample spans some 28,000 distinct CDR3 sequences, about 4.6% being singletons. The chain links TRBV10-1 to TRBJ2-7; perhaps TRBD2 as D (6 bases). The specimen sequenced was whole blood. The source of this sequence is an adult who was a healthcare worker with PCR-confirmed SARS-CoV-2 infection or an uninfected control (not recorded which). CDR3 sequence: CASSPIAESSFYEQYF. The CDR3 DNA reads TGCGCCAGCAGTCCTATAGCGGAATCGAGTTTCTACGAGCAGTACTTC.